This is a list of T cell receptor beta chains from one sample in a study of OX40 agonist ivuxolimab in advanced cancers. Some clones are missing from TCRdb's copy, which holds only in-frame ones; the method was immunoSEQ multiplex PCR. There are about 79,000 clones in the sample; over 80% occur only once, and approximately 0.5% lies in the top ten. The sequences come from CD4+ or CD8+ T cells sorted from blood, collected in a trial of the OX40 agonist ivuxolimab. All receptors derive from an adult with an advanced solid tumor such as melanoma, head and neck, liver or kidney cancer. CDR3s include the opening cysteine and the closing phenylalanine or tryptophan. D genes are given only for firm matches. Rows give clone size only sometimes, using once, few, many, or a class for an expanded clone.

D | size | J | V | CDR3
TRBD1 | - | TRBJ2-5 | TRBV27 | CASSWGGDRVPSTHRQETQYF
- | - | TRBJ2-2 | TRBV7-3 | CASSLTAGVTGELFF
TRBD1 | few | TRBJ1-1 | TRBV29-1 | CSVVLRGRENTEAFF
- | - | TRBJ2-7 | TRBV5-1 | CASSLGINSYEQYF
- | - | TRBJ1-2 | TRBV5-6 | CASSFLELSGGYTF
TRBD1 | - | TRBJ2-2 | TRBV7-3 | CASSPGQGRTGELFF
- | - | TRBJ2-7 | TRBV9 | CASSVGQGSEQYF
- | - | TRBJ2-7 | TRBV7-9 | CASSLEGLGLYEQYF
TRBD2 | - | TRBJ2-7 | TRBV6-6 | CASSYFLGGSSYEQYF
TRBD2 | - | TRBJ2-2 | TRBV7-6 | CASSAPLADPSGELFF
TRBD2 | - | TRBJ2-7 | TRBV14 | CASSLGLALGPYEQYF
- | - | TRBJ2-2 | TRBV2 | CASSEANTGELFF
- | - | TRBJ2-3 | TRBV11-2 | CASSLDRTAAWHF